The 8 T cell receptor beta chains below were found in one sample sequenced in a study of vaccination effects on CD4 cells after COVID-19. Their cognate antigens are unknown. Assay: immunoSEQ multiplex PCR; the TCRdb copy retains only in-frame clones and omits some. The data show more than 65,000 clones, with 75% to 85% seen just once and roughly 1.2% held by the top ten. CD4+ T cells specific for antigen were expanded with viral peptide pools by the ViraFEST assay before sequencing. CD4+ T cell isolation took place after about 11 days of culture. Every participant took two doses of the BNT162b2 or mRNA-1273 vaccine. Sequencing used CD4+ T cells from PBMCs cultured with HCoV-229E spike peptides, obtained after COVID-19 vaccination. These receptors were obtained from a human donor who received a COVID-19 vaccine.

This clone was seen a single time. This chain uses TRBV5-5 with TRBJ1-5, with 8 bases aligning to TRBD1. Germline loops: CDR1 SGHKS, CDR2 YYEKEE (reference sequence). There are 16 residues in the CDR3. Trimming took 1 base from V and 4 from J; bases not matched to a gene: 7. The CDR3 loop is CASSLLGDRLNQPQHF. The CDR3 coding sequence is TGTGCCAGCAGCTTGCTAGGGGACAGGCTTAATCAGCCCCAGCATTTT.

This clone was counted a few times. The CDR3 region is CASTVRAGYGYTF. The CDR3, as DNA: TGTGCCAGCACTGTTCGGGCCGGCTATGGCTACACCTTC. This chain links TRBV28 with TRBJ1-2; D not resolved. The CDR3 totals 13 residues. CDR1 is MDHEN, CDR2 SYDVKM, per germline. V lost 7 bases, J lost 4 bases, and 13 bases lay in between.

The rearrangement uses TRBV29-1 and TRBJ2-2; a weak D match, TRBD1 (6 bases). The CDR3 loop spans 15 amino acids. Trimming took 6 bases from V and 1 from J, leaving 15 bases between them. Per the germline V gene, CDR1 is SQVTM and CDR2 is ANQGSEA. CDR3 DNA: TGCAGCGTGACGCTCAACAGGGAGAACACCGGGGAGCTGTTTTTT. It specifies CSVTLNRENTGELFF.

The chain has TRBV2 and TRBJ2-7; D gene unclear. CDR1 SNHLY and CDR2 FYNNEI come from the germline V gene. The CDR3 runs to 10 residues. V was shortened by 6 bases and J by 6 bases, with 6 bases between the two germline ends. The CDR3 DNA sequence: TGTGCCAGCAGGGTGGGCGAGCAGTACGTC. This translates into CASRVGEQYV.

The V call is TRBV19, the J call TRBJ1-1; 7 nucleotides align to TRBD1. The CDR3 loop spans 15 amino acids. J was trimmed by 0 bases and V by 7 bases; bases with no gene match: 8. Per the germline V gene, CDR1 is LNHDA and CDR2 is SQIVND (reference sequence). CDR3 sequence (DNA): TGTGCCAGTAAAACAGGGGTTCTCATGAACACTGAAGCTTTCTTT. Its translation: CASKTGVLMNTEAFF.

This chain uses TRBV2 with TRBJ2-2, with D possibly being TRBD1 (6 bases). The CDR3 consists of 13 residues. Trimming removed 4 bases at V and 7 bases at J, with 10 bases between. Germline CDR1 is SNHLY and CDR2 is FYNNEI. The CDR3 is CASSGTAGGELFF. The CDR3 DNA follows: TGTGCCAGCAGTGGGACAGCCGGCGGGGAGCTGTTTTTT.

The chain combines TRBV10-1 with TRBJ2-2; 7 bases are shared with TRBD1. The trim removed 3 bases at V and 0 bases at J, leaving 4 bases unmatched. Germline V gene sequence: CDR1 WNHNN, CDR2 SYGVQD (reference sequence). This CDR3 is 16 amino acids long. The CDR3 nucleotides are TGCGCCAGCAGTGATCCGAGGGGGCCGAACACCGGGGAGCTGTTTTTT. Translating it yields CASSDPRGPNTGELFF.

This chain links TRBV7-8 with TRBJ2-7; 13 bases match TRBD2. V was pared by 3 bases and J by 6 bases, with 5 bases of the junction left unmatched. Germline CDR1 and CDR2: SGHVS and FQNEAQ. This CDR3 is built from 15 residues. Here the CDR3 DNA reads TGTGCCAGCAGCTTCCCCGGGACTAGCGGGGTCGAGCAGTACGTC. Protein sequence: CASSFPGTSGVEQYV.